This is a list of T cell receptor beta chains from one sample in a study of cytomegalovirus exposure and HLA in healthy donors. The method was immunoSEQ multiplex PCR; TCRdb's version includes in-frame clones alone and lacks a portion of them. The sample has roughly 34,000 clones; about 72% are singletons. The sequenced material came from PBMCs. All receptors derive from a man in his thirties or forties in good health and CMV-seronegative. Each CDR3 is given with its conserved first and last residue. The D gene is left open where the match is weak. Clone sizes are given selectively: once, few, many, or a class where the clone is expanded.

v_call	clone_size	j_call	d_call	cdr3_aa	cdr3_nt
TRBV2	NA	TRBJ1-1	TRBD1	CASRRGQVAAAFF	TGTGCCAGCAGGAGGGGACAGGTCGCGGCCGCTTTCTTT
TRBV4-2	NA	TRBJ2-7	TRBD2	CASSVRLAEGYEQYF	TGTGCCAGCAGCGTTCGACTAGCGGAGGGGTACGAGCAGTACTTC
TRBV6-5	NA	TRBJ1-2	NA	CASSYSGRANYGYTF	TGTGCCAGCAGTTACTCGGGCAGGGCTAACTATGGCTACACCTTC
TRBV29-1	once	TRBJ1-3	NA	CSVAPSGNTIYF	TGCAGCGTGGCCCCCTCCGGAAACACCATATATTTT
TRBV4-2	few	TRBJ1-4	NA	CASSLRGEKLFF	TGTGCCAGCAGCTTAAGGGGGGAAAAACTGTTTTTT
TRBV4-3	NA	TRBJ1-2	NA	CASSQAARGYGYTF	TGCGCCAGCAGCCAAGCCGCCAGGGGCTATGGCTACACCTTC
TRBV15	NA	TRBJ2-5	TRBD1	CATSRQGPGMTQYF	TGTGCCACCAGCCGACAGGGGCCCGGGATGACCCAGTACTTC
TRBV10-2	NA	TRBJ1-4	TRBD1	CASSAGGAHEKLFF	TGCGCCAGCAGTGCAGGGGGAGCTCATGAAAAACTGTTTTTT
TRBV29-1	few	TRBJ1-2	TRBD1	CSVEGQPYGYTF	TGCAGCGTTGAGGGACAGCCTTATGGCTACACCTTC
TRBV6-5	NA	TRBJ2-2	TRBD1	CASSPDRGGTGELFF	TGTGCCAGCAGTCCCGACAGGGGCGGCACCGGGGAGCTGTTTTTT
TRBV7-8	NA	TRBJ1-1	TRBD1	CASSFRGRLEAFF	TGTGCCAGCAGCTTCAGGGGGCGCTTGGAAGCTTTCTTT
TRBV28	once	TRBJ2-1	TRBD2	CASIPQSGIYNEQFF	TGTGCCAGCATTCCCCAAAGCGGGATCTACAATGAGCAGTTCTTC
TRBV9	few	TRBJ2-3	TRBD2	CASSESSGSADTQYF	TGTGCCAGCAGCGAGTCTAGCGGGAGCGCAGATACGCAGTATTTT
TRBV4-1	few	TRBJ1-1	NA	CASSHFDRMNTEAFF	TGCGCCAGCAGCCATTTCGACAGAATGAACACTGAAGCTTTCTTT
TRBV5-4	NA	TRBJ2-1	TRBD1	CASSFARQGNNEQFF	TGTGCCAGCAGCTTTGCTCGACAGGGGAATAATGAGCAGTTCTTC
TRBV5-1	NA	TRBJ1-1	TRBD1	CASSWGDRDDTEAFF	TGCGCCAGCAGCTGGGGGGACAGAGACGACACTGAAGCTTTCTTT
TRBV28	few	TRBJ1-1	NA	CGSGGPGYTEAFF	TGTGGTTCCGGGGGTCCAGGGTACACTGAAGCTTTCTTT
TRBV7-9	large	TRBJ1-4	TRBD1	CASQGAVEEKLFF	TGTGCCAGTCAGGGGGCTGTTGAAGAAAAACTGTTTTTT
TRBV6-5	NA	TRBJ1-4	NA	CASSNRRLNEKLFF	TGTGCCAGCAGTAACCGGCGGCTTAATGAAAAACTGTTTTTT
TRBV25-1	NA	TRBJ2-5	NA	CASSEAGAPETQYF	TGTGCCAGCAGTGAAGCAGGGGCCCCCGAGACCCAGTACTTC
TRBV7-8	NA	TRBJ1-4	TRBD1	CASSLIGTGSLGEKLFF	TGTGCCAGCAGCTTAATCGGGACAGGGAGTTTGGGTGAAAAACTGTTTTTT
TRBV2	NA	TRBJ2-5	TRBD2	CASSETSGGSGETQYF	TGTGCCAGCAGTGAAACTAGCGGGGGGTCTGGGGAGACCCAGTACTTC
TRBV6-6	NA	TRBJ2-3	TRBD2	CASSFPRGGSTDTQYF	TGTGCCAGCAGCTTCCCTAGGGGCGGGAGTACAGATACGCAGTATTTT
TRBV6-5	NA	TRBJ1-1	NA	CASSYYSLGTEAFF	TGTGCCAGCAGTTACTATTCACTAGGCACTGAAGCTTTCTTT
TRBV28	few	TRBJ2-7	NA	CASSLKMSPLYF	TGTGCCAGCAGTTTAAAAATGTCTCCCCTTTACTTC